These 8 T cell receptor beta chains were all obtained from the same sample, sequenced in a study of shared clonotypes between healthy human individuals (dated by TCRdb to between 2020 and 2021). Receptor libraries were prepared by the immunoSEQ multiplex PCR assay. This is the immuneACCESS table as TCRdb keeps it, with only in-frame sequences that have V and J called. A part of the clones is gone; compared with another copy, unresolved V genes explain less than half, and the rest is unexplained. In all, the sample holds under 600,000 clones, and 95% to 96% of those were seen once. Of the sample, around 0.067% is held by the ten largest clones. Sequencing input: naive CD4+ T cells sorted from blood. This specimen's cell subset or site label, per the study, means: CD45RA+ positively selected. The receptors here all came from a young woman in good health.

This clone was seen only a few times. This rearrangement joins TRBV19 to TRBJ2-2; perhaps TRBD1 as D (5 bases). V lost 3 bases, J lost 7 bases, and 9 bases lay in between. The CDR3 is 13 amino acids. Germline V lookup: CDR1 LNHDA, CDR2 SQIVND (reference sequence). The CDR3 sequence: CASSMTANGELFF. The CDR3, as DNA: TGTGCCAGTAGTATGACAGCTAACGGGGAGCTGTTTTTT.

V gene TRBV11-2 combines with J gene TRBJ1-1; possible D gene TRBD1, 6 bases. Trimming cost V 0 bases and J 3 bases, with 8 bases left between them. The CDR3 has 14 residues. From germline, CDR1 is SGHAT and CDR2 FQNNGV. CDR3 loop: CASSLDQGYTEAFF. The CDR3 region has the DNA TGTGCCAGCAGCTTAGATCAGGGGTACACTGAAGCTTTCTTT.

V is TRBV19 and J is TRBJ1-5, with TRBD1 matching 9 bases. The germline CDR1 and CDR2 sequences are LNHDA and SQIVND (reference sequence). V lost 5 bases and J lost 6; bases outside the gene matches: 5. The CDR3 extends over 14 amino acids. The CDR3 DNA reads TGTGCCAGTAGTGGGACAGGGAGAGGTCAGCCCCAGCATTTT. This gives the protein CASSGTGRGQPQHF.

The CDR3 coding sequence is TGCGCCAGCAGCCAAACCGGGACAACGGGCACAGATACGCAGTATTTT. Amino acids: CASSQTGTTGTDTQYF. This chain joins TRBV4-1 and TRBJ2-3; possible D gene TRBD1, 6 bases. The CDR3 is made up of 16 amino acids. V gave up 2 bases and J gave up 1 base, with 13 bases separating them. Germline values: CDR1 MGHRA, CDR2 YSYEKL.

The chain employs TRBV5-1 and TRBJ2-7, with 7 bases identical to TRBD2. Germline-derived CDR1 and CDR2 are SGHRS and YFSETQ. J lost 0 bases, V lost 4 bases, and 10 bases had no gene match. The length of the CDR3 is 16 residues. The CDR3 reads CASSHGKSGASYEQYF. DNA for the CDR3: TGCGCCAGCAGCCATGGGAAGAGCGGGGCCTCCTACGAGCAGTACTTC. Full variable domain (remainder filled in from reference TRBV5-1 and TRBJ2-7): KAGVTQTPRYLIKTRGQQVTLSCSPISGHRSVSWYQQTPGQGLQFLFEYFSETQRNKGNFPGRFSGRQFSNSRSEMNVSTLELGDSALYLCASSHGKSGASYEQYFGPGTRLTVT.

V and J are TRBV2 and TRBJ1-2, with TRBD1 matching over 8 bases. Germline V gene sequence: CDR1 SNHLY, CDR2 FYNNEI. CDR3 length equals 14 residues. Losses at the gene ends were 5 bases for V and 5 bases for J; bases not matched to a gene: 7. CDR3 sequence (DNA): TGTGCCAGCAGTCCCCTCCGGACAGGGTATGGCTACACCTTC. Translated, it gives CASSPLRTGYGYTF. The full variable domain, with the rest looked up from reference TRBV2 and TRBJ1-2, is EPEVTQTPSHQVTQMGQEVILRCVPISNHLYFYWYRQILGQKVEFLVSFYNNEISEKSEIFDDQFSVERPDGSNFTLKIRSTKLEDSAMYFCASSPLRTGYGYTFGSGTRLTVV.

This CDR3 is CATLQGTGYEQYF. CDR3 nucleotides: TGTGCCACTCTCCAGGGAACGGGCTACGAGCAGTACTTC. The genes are TRBV6-6 and TRBJ2-7; D is possibly TRBD1 (5 bases). Trimming took 10 bases from V and 3 from J, leaving 16 bases between them. Germline V gives CDR1 MNHNY, CDR2 SVGAGI (reference sequence). The CDR3 spans 13 residues.

The chain uses TRBV28 and TRBJ1-2; possible D gene TRBD1, 5 bases. The germline V and J ends were trimmed by 3 bases and 7 bases, with 12 bases remaining between them. This CDR3 has 13 residues. Germline CDR1 is MDHEN and CDR2 is SYDVKM. The DNA of the CDR3 is TGTGCCAGCAGTTTTGGGGGGAGGAGTGGCTACACCTTC. Encoded protein: CASSFGGRSGYTF.